Following are 27 T cell receptor beta chains from one sample sequenced in a study of T cells in Graves' hyperthyroidism and ophthalmopathy. From RNA transcripts, TCR beta CDR3 regions were amplified. The HTBI set primed first-round TCR CDR3 RT-PCR. From the multiplex PCR reads, TCRdb called clonotypes with MiXCR, one entry per CDR3 protein. The sample lists over 300,000 distinct CDR3 sequences, roughly 14% seen once, with more than 9.5% in the top ten. Source material: blood. The receptors come from a woman between 55 and 75 years old with Graves' hyperthyroidism.

Ten or more counts support this clonotype. The chain combines TRBV3-1 with TRBJ1-6; no firm D call. Trimming stripped 2 bases from V and 4 bases from J, with 6 bases between. The CDR3 length is 14 residues. The germline V gene encodes CDR1 LGHDT and CDR2 YNNKEL (reference sequence). DNA of the CDR3: TGTGCCAGCAGCCAACGGAGATATAATTCACCCCTCCACTTT. This translates into CASSQRRYNSPLHF.

This clonotype came up many times. This sequence joins TRBV29-1 and TRBJ2-7, with 9 nucleotides matching TRBD1. With V trimmed by 7 bases and J by 7 bases, 14 bases remained unmatched. Germline V gene lookup returns CDR1 SQVTM and CDR2 ANQGSEA. The CDR3 runs to 14 residues. The CDR3 region is CSDLGGQGILEQYF. Written as DNA, the CDR3 is TGCAGCGATCTAGGGGGACAGGGTATATTGGAGCAGTACTTC.

This clonotype was detected ten times or more. The J gene is TRBJ1-1, the V gene TRBV27; 7 bases fit TRBD1. The junction had 13 bases not matched to a gene; V was cut back by 5 bases and J by 4 bases. This CDR3 has 16 residues. Germline CDR1 and CDR2: MNHEY and SMNVEV (reference sequence). The CDR3 is CASSPDRAPGVTEAFF. The CDR3 region has the DNA TGTGCCAGCAGTCCCGACAGGGCCCCTGGAGTCACTGAAGCTTTCTTT.

This clonotype was seen more than once but under ten times. The V call is TRBV19, the J call TRBJ2-6; TRBD2 agrees at 11 bases. J lost 0 bases, V lost 2 bases, and 6 bases had no gene match. Germline CDR1 and CDR2: LNHDA and SQIVND (reference sequence). This CDR3 has 19 amino acids. The CDR3 loop is CASSIRGLAGFSGANVLTF. CDR3 nucleotides: TGTGCCAGTAGTATACGAGGACTAGCGGGCTTCTCTGGGGCCAACGTCCTGACTTTC.

Many counts were recorded for this clonotype. The J gene is TRBJ2-1, the V gene TRBV20-1; 7 nucleotides match TRBD1. This CDR3 is built from 17 residues. Germline CDR1 DFQATT, CDR2 SNEGSKA (reference sequence). V gave up 3 bases and J gave up 4 bases; unmatched junction bases: 15. This CDR3 is CSASPSTGADPYNEQFF. The CDR3 bases are TGCAGTGCTAGCCCCAGCACAGGGGCGGACCCATACAATGAGCAGTTCTTC.

The J gene is TRBJ2-7, the V gene TRBV9, with 8 bases fitting TRBD1. V lost 7 bases, J lost 5 bases, and 8 bases stayed unmatched. The CDR3 spans 13 residues. The V gene's germline CDR1 is SGDLS and CDR2 YYNGEE. The CDR3 sequence: CASGQDRVNEQYF. DNA of the CDR3: TGTGCCAGCGGCCAGGACAGGGTCAACGAGCAGTACTTC.

CDR3 sequence: CASSRGPKSSGNTIYF. DNA of the CDR3: TGTGCCAGCAGCAGGGGACCTAAGAGCTCTGGAAACACCATATATTTT. The chain is built from TRBV5-6 and TRBJ1-3; TRBD1 might be the D (5 bases). The CDR3 extends over 16 amino acids. CDR1 and CDR2 from the germline V gene are SGHDT and YYEEEE. V shed 4 bases and J shed 0 bases, with 14 bases lying between them.

The rearrangement links TRBV10-3 to TRBJ2-5, with TRBD1 matching over 10 bases. Trimming at V came to 6 bases and at J to 4 bases, leaving 2 bases not matched to a gene. Germline V gene lookup returns CDR1 ENHRY and CDR2 SYGVKD. This CDR3 has 13 amino acids. The CDR3 here is CAISGQGGETQYF. The DNA of the CDR3 is TGTGCCATCAGCGGACAGGGGGGAGAGACCCAGTACTTC.

This clonotype was detected only a few times. The chain couples TRBV10-1 to TRBJ2-3; D uncertain. Between the trimmed V and J ends, which lost 0 bases and 5 bases, there was a span of 9 bases. This CDR3 spans 14 amino acids. CDR1 and CDR2 (germline): WNHNN, SYGVQD (reference sequence). The DNA for the CDR3 is TGCGCCAGCAGTGAGTCGACCCGCGAAGATACGCAGTATTTT. This translates into CASSESTREDTQYF.

The V gene is TRBV30, the J gene TRBJ1-3; D possibly corresponds to TRBD1 (6 bases). V lost 2 bases, J lost 1 base, and 12 bases lay in between. This CDR3 spans 15 amino acids. Germline CDR1 is GTSNPN and CDR2 is SVGIG (reference sequence). CDR3: CAWSPTGFSGNTIYF. CDR3 in DNA: TGTGCCTGGAGTCCTACAGGGTTTTCTGGAAACACCATATATTTT.

The chain uses TRBV30 and TRBJ1-6; TRBD1 matches 7 bases. In germline, CDR1 is GTSNPN, CDR2 SVGIG (reference sequence). J gave up 0 bases and V 4 bases, and 9 bases lay outside the gene matches. CDR3 length: 17 residues. The CDR3 DNA is TGTGCCTGGAACCCCTTGGGACAGAGCTCCTATAATTCACCCCTCCACTTT. This sequence encodes CAWNPLGQSSYNSPLHF.

This clonotype was seen repeatedly, ten times or more. The chain is built from TRBV27 and TRBJ2-1, with D tentatively TRBD2 (6 bases). The CDR3 runs to 16 residues. Deletions cut 5 bases from V and 0 bases from J, with 14 bases between. Germline V gene lookup returns CDR1 MNHEY and CDR2 SMNVEV (reference sequence). In nucleotides, the CDR3 is TGTGCCAGCAGTCTAAATAGCGGACTCTCCTACAATGAGCAGTTCTTC. It specifies CASSLNSGLSYNEQFF.

In this sample, this clonotype turned up many times. V gene TRBV29-1 combines with J gene TRBJ2-1; tentatively, D is TRBD1 (5 bases). This CDR3 is built from 13 residues. In germline, CDR1 is SQVTM, CDR2 ANQGSEA. Trimming removed 3 bases at V and 5 bases at J, with 11 bases between. This CDR3 reads CSVEGRDDNEQFF. Written as DNA, the CDR3 is TGCAGCGTTGAGGGCAGGGATGACAATGAGCAGTTCTTC.

The chain recombines TRBV19 with TRBJ2-5, with D perhaps matching TRBD2 (6 bases). Trimming took off 6 bases at V and 7 bases at J, with 21 bases between the two ends. The CDR3 is made up of 15 amino acids. In germline, CDR1 is LNHDA, CDR2 SQIVND (reference sequence). CDR3 nucleotide sequence: TGTGCCAGTAGGCATGGCAGGGACTCCCGAGGGACCCAGTACTTC. Translating gives CASRHGRDSRGTQYF.

The gene calls are TRBV30 and TRBJ1-5, with D maybe TRBD1 (5 bases). This CDR3 is 13 amino acids long. The V and J ends lost 0 bases and 7 bases respectively, with 10 bases between them. Germline CDR1 and CDR2: GTSNPN and SVGIG (reference sequence). Here the CDR3 reads CAWSVGPKQPQHF. Written as DNA, the CDR3 is TGTGCCTGGAGTGTGGGACCCAAGCAGCCCCAGCATTTT. Based on the CDR3 plus reference TRBV30 and TRBJ1-5, the full variable domain is SQTIHQWPATLVQPVGSPLSLECTVEGTSNPNLYWYRQAAGRGLQLLFYSVGIGQISSEVPQNLSASRPQDRQFILSSKKLLLSDSGFYLCAWSVGPKQPQHFGDGTRLSIL.

This clonotype was observed at least ten times. The chain recombines TRBV5-1 with TRBJ2-4; 8 bases match TRBD2. This CDR3 has 15 amino acids. Germline CDR1 SGHRS, CDR2 YFSETQ. J was trimmed by 8 bases and V by 1 base; bases with no gene match: 8. The CDR3 is CASSLTAGELDIQYF. The CDR3 region has the DNA TGCGCCAGCAGCTTGACAGCGGGAGAGTTGGACATTCAGTACTTC.

This sequence joins TRBV19 and TRBJ2-6; weak D call: TRBD2 (7 bases). The length of the CDR3 is 19 residues. The V end was cut by 4 bases, the J end by 4 bases, with 23 bases between. Germline CDR1 reads LNHDA; CDR2 reads SQIVND (reference sequence). CDR3 protein: CASSSPGGAGVAGANVLTF. CDR3 nucleotides: TGTGCCAGTAGTAGCCCGGGGGGCGCAGGTGTGGCCGGGGCCAACGTCCTGACTTTC.

This clonotype came up many times. The chain recombines TRBV27 with TRBJ2-1, with D hard to call. The CDR3 contains 13 residues. V was cut by 4 bases and J by 7 bases, with 11 bases left in between. Germline CDR1 reads MNHEY; CDR2 reads SMNVEV (reference sequence). The chain's CDR3 is CASSSKARNEQFF. CDR3 coding DNA: TGTGCCAGCAGTTCGAAAGCGCGAAATGAGCAGTTCTTC.

This clonotype was observed a few times. The CDR3 region has the DNA TGTGCCAGTAAGGGGGCCGGGTTCGATTTCTTT. Translating it yields CASKGAGFDFF. The V and J genes are TRBV19 and TRBJ1-1, with TRBD1 matching over 7 bases. Looked up from germline, CDR1 is LNHDA and CDR2 is SQIVND (reference sequence). The CDR3 runs to 11 residues. Trimming took 7 bases from V and 13 from J; bases not matched to a gene: 9.

This clonotype appeared many times. The rearrangement uses TRBV2 and TRBJ2-3; 9 positions agree with TRBD2. From germline, CDR1 is SNHLY and CDR2 FYNNEI. The CDR3 spans 14 residues. V lost 4 bases, J lost 5 bases, and 4 bases stayed unmatched. The CDR3 DNA reads TGTGCCAGCAGTGGGAGACTAGCGGTAGATACGCAGTATTTT. Its protein product is CASSGRLAVDTQYF.

This clonotype was seen ten or more times. The chain combines TRBV7-9 with TRBJ1-4; D ambiguous. There are 14 residues in the CDR3. Germline CDR1 SEHNR, CDR2 FQNEAQ (reference sequence). Trimming cost V 5 bases and J 0 bases, with 7 bases left between them. In nucleotides, the CDR3 is TGTGCCAGCAGCCCGGATGCAACTAATGAAAAACTGTTTTTT. Protein product: CASSPDATNEKLFF.

The chain recombines TRBV6-1 with TRBJ2-1; 8 bases agree with TRBD2. V shed 11 bases, J shed 3 bases, and the junction held 9 bases outside the gene matches. CDR1 is MNHNS, CDR2 SASEGT, per germline. This CDR3 is 14 amino acids long. In DNA form, the CDR3 reads TGTGCCGCCAAAAGCGGGAGACTCTACAATGAGCAGTTCTTC. Translation: CAAKSGRLYNEQFF.

This clonotype was seen many times. J is TRBJ2-3 and V is TRBV7-9; no clear D. There are 15 residues in the CDR3. Per the germline V gene, CDR1 is SEHNR and CDR2 is FQNEAQ (reference sequence). The V gene lost 2 bases and the J gene lost 6 bases, with 15 bases spanning the gap. The CDR3, as DNA: TGTGCCAGCAGCTTATTCGGGTCCGCAATGGATACGCAGTATTTT. It codes for CASSLFGSAMDTQYF. Full variable domain (missing parts from reference TRBV7-9 and TRBJ2-3): DTGVSQNPRHKITKRGQNVTFRCDPISEHNRLYWYRQTLGQGPEFLTYFQNEAQLEKSRLLSDRFSAERPKGSFSTLEIQRTEQGDSAMYLCASSLFGSAMDTQYFGPGTRLTVL.

Points on this clonotype: A much larger clone sits a single nucleotide away, making a read error possible. The rearrangement links TRBV27 to TRBJ1-5; 7 nucleotides match TRBD1. Germline V CDR1 and CDR2: MNHEY, SMNVEV (reference sequence). This CDR3 is 19 amino acids long. CDR3 residues: CAGSLWGPRTGYSNQPQHF. As DNA, the CDR3 is TGTGCCGGCAGTTTATGGGGACCGAGGACAGGTTATAGCAATCAGCCCCAGCATTTT.

The V gene is TRBV20-1, the J gene TRBJ2-2, with D hard to call. The germline V gene has CDR1 DFQATT and CDR2 SNEGSKA (reference sequence). Trimming removed 6 bases at V and 0 bases at J, with 17 bases between. This CDR3 is built from 16 residues. The CDR3 protein is CSASDPRRANTGELFF. Here the CDR3 DNA reads TGCAGTGCGTCCGACCCCAGACGGGCGAACACCGGGGAGCTGTTTTTT.

Comment on this clonotype: One base away lies a much larger clone, so this may be a sequencing read error. The CDR3 is CASSLEGKDTGAFF. In DNA form, the CDR3 reads TGTGCCAGCAGTTTAGAGGGGAAAGACACTGGAGCTTTCTTT. J is TRBJ1-1 and V is TRBV12-3 or TRBV12-4, with D perhaps matching TRBD1 (5 bases). CDR3 length equals 14 residues.

Ten or more counts support this clonotype. The V and J genes are TRBV5-5 and TRBJ1-4, with 7 positions matching TRBD1. The germline V gene encodes CDR1 SGHKS and CDR2 YYEKEE (reference sequence). The CDR3 has 15 residues. Trimming removed 2 bases from V and 7 bases from J; junction bases left unmatched: 8. The CDR3 DNA follows: TGTGCCAGCAGCTTACGACAGGGAGGAGGTGAAAAACTGTTTTTT. Residues: CASSLRQGGGEKLFF.